The entry below gives a single T cell receptor (beta chain) sequence along with its context. This specimen comes from a study of blood T cell repertoires in COVID-19. As for the study in general: Some COVID-19 samples were acute and others convalescent; all came from the United States, Italy and Spain. T cells, B-cell-depleted T cells, or PBMCs provided the cDNA or gDNA that served as material.

Per the original methods: Amplification of reference gene primers was used by the study to estimate nucleated cell counts. Clones were read by immunoSEQ multiplex PCR, and TCRdb kept only the in-frame ones, dropping some. V and J calls and clone size follow that table, whereas D and trimming were derived from the DNA. Of roughly 200,000 clones in the sample, around 89% were seen once. The study assigned cohorts using participant-reported clinical history. CDR3 length: 14 amino acids. Trimming took off 1 base at V and 4 bases at J, with 10 bases between the two ends. The germline gives CDR1 SEHNR, CDR2 FQNEAQ (reference sequence).

The sequence was obtained from a man aged 25-40 years who had recovered from COVID-19. Sequencing was carried out using PBMCs or T cells enriched from blood (not recorded which). The V and J genes are TRBV7-9 and TRBJ1-2; D not resolved. The CDR3 DNA reads TGTGCCAGCAGCTTAGTGGAGGCTTCCTATGGCTACACCTTC. It codes for CASSLVEASYGYTF.